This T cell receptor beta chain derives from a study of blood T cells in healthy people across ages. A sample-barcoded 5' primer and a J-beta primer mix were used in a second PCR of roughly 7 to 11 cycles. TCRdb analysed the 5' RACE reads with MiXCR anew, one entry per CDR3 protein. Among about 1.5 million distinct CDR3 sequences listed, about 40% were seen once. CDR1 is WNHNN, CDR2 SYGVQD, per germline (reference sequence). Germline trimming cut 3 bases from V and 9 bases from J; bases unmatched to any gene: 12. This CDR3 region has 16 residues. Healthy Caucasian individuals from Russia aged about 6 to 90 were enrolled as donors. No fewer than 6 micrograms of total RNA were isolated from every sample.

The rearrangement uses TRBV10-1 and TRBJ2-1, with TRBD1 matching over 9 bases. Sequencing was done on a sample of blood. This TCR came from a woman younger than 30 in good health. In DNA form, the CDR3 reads TGCGCCAGCAGTGAAATTCCCGGGACAGGGAAGGCTGAGCAGTTCTTC. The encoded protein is CASSEIPGTGKAEQFF.